This passage covers 5 T cell receptor beta chains from one sample sequenced in a study of glioma-infiltrating T cells after dendritic cell vaccination. Here immunoSEQ multiplex PCR was the method, and the copy in TCRdb shows in-frame clones only, minus some. The sample contains 45,000 to 55,000 clones, 85% of which appear only once. The starting material was blood, obtained before dendritic cell vaccination. These receptors were collected from a human donor with glioblastoma.

This sequence joins TRBV5-1 and TRBJ2-2; 9 nucleotides match TRBD1. The CDR3 length is 16 residues. CDR1 SGHRS and CDR2 YFSETQ come from the germline V gene. V was pared by 4 bases and J by 4 bases, with 8 bases of the junction left unmatched. CDR3 in amino acids: CASSQVPGQGTGELFF. In DNA, the CDR3 is TGCGCCAGCAGCCAGGTGCCGGGACAGGGCACCGGGGAGCTGTTTTTT.

The chain has TRBV7-3 and TRBJ1-1; tentatively, D is TRBD1 (5 bases). The ends were cut back, 1 base at V and 7 bases at J, with 19 bases in the middle. This CDR3 comprises 16 residues. Per the germline V gene, CDR1 is SGHTA and CDR2 is FQGTGA. CDR3 loop: CASSLNSGGVKGEAFF. CDR3 coding DNA: TGTGCCAGCAGCTTAAATTCTGGGGGGGTAAAAGGTGAAGCTTTCTTT.

The CDR3 loop reads CASSSLTGDYGYTF. The CDR3 coding sequence is TGTGCCAGTAGTTCCCTTACAGGGGACTATGGCTACACCTTC. The rearrangement joins TRBV19 to TRBJ1-2; 7 nucleotides align to TRBD1. Germline V lookup: CDR1 LNHDA, CDR2 SQIVND (reference sequence). The ends lost 5 bases at V and 3 bases at J; junction bases unmatched: 6. The CDR3 is made up of 14 amino acids.

This chain joins TRBV19 and TRBJ1-3; D might be TRBD1 (6 bases). The CDR3 has 14 residues. Germline V gene sequence: CDR1 LNHDA, CDR2 SQIVND (reference sequence). Trimming took off 7 bases at V and 2 bases at J, with 12 bases between the two ends. The CDR3 spells CASIPTGPGNTIYF. CDR3 nucleotides: TGTGCCAGTATTCCAACAGGGCCTGGAAACACCATATATTTT.

With regard to this clone: Germline is not matched at one junction end, which may reflect a read error. The chain links TRBV25-1 to TRBJ1-2; D uncertain. CDR1 is MGHDK and CDR2 is SYGVNS in the germline V gene. The CDR3 length is 14 residues. The CDR3 coding sequence is TGTGCCAGCAGTGAACGGAATCGGCACTATGGCTACCCCTTC. This encodes CASSERNRHYGYPF.